This is a list of T cell receptor beta chains from one sample in a study of blood T cell repertoires in COVID-19. Generated by immunoSEQ multiplex PCR, the TCRdb table keeps only in-frame clones and is missing some. The repertoire holds some 350,000 clones, with over 70% as singletons. The sample taken for sequencing was peripheral blood. These receptors were collected from a man aged 25 to 45 with active or convalescent COVID-19. The CDR3 runs from the conserved cysteine through the conserved F or W. D genes are given only for firm matches. Some rows have no size entry. The others give once, few or many, or a class for an expanded clone.

size,V,D,J,DNA,CDR3
-,TRBV11-1,-,TRBJ2-1,TGTGCCAGCAGCCCCAGGCCGAGCTCCTACAATGAGCAGTTCTTC,CASSPRPSSYNEQFF
-,TRBV5-8,TRBD2,TRBJ2-3,TGTGCCAGCAGCTTCTTGGGAGGGTTGAATACGCAGTATTTT,CASSFLGGLNTQYF
-,TRBV6-5,-,TRBJ1-2,TGTGCCAGCAGTTACGGGGGGGGCTACACCTTC,CASSYGGGYTF
-,TRBV18,-,TRBJ2-3,TGTGCCAGCTCCCCCAGCGGCCGCACAGATACGCAGTATTTT,CASSPSGRTDTQYF
-,TRBV11-3,-,TRBJ2-1,TGTGCCAGCAGTCGCACAGTTAGCTCCTACAATGAGCAGTTCTTC,CASSRTVSSYNEQFF
-,TRBV24-1,-,TRBJ2-5,TGTGCCACCAGTGATCCCGGGACATACGAAGAGACCCAGTACTTC,CATSDPGTYEETQYF
-,TRBV16,-,TRBJ1-2,TGTGCCAGCAGCCAATCGGCTGGGGGCATCTATGGCTACACCTTC,CASSQSAGGIYGYTF
-,TRBV3-1/TRBV3-2,TRBD2,TRBJ2-7,TGTGCCAGCAGCCAAGGGGGTAGCGGGGTCTCCTACGAGCAGTACTTC,CASSQGGSGVSYEQYF
-,TRBV15,-,TRBJ2-3,TGTGCCACCAGCAGAGGCGAGGGCGAGGTCGGAGATACGCAGTATTTT,CATSRGEGEVGDTQYF
-,TRBV5-1,-,TRBJ2-7,TGCGCCAGCAGCTTGGAAGCGACCTCCTACGAGCAGTACTTC,CASSLEATSYEQYF
once,TRBV7-9,-,TRBJ2-1,TGTGCCAGCAGCTCGGTCGGGACACTTTACAATGAGCAGTTCTTC,CASSSVGTLYNEQFF
-,TRBV10-3,-,TRBJ2-1,TGTGCCATCAGAGCGAGCCCAGTAACGTACAATGAGCAGTTCTTC,CAIRASPVTYNEQFF
-,TRBV7-2,-,TRBJ1-5,TGTGCCAGCAGCTTAGTCGGAGGAGCTGATAGCAATCAGCCCCAGCATTTT,CASSLVGGADSNQPQHF
-,TRBV5-4,-,TRBJ2-2,TGTGCCAGCAGCTTTGGTACGGTAACCGGGGAGCTGTTTTTT,CASSFGTVTGELFF
-,TRBV13,-,TRBJ1-1,TGTGCCAGCAGCCCCGAGGGGGGGGACACTGAAGCTTTCTTT,CASSPEGGDTEAFF
-,TRBV3-1/TRBV3-2,TRBD2,TRBJ2-1,TGTGCCAGCAGCCCTCGGGGACTAGCGGGAGACATACCCTGGTTCTTC,CASSPRGLAGDIPWFF
-,TRBV9,-,TRBJ1-1,TGTGCCAGCAGCGTAGGGGGCAGCTTGAACACTGAAGCTTTCTTT,CASSVGGSLNTEAFF
-,TRBV5-1,TRBD1,TRBJ1-1,TGCGCCAGCAGCACGGTACAGGGGGAAACTGAAGCTTTCTTT,CASSTVQGETEAFF
few,TRBV7-9,TRBD1,TRBJ1-5,TGTGCCAGCAGCCAAACAGGGGAGGGCAATCAGCCCCAGCATTTT,CASSQTGEGNQPQHF
once,TRBV11-3,-,TRBJ1-2,TGTGCCAGCAGCTTAGACGGGAGAGCTAACTATGGCTACACCTTC,CASSLDGRANYGYTF
-,TRBV4-1,-,TRBJ2-7,TGCGCCAGCAGCCAAGGGCCCGTCAGCTCCTACGAGCAGTACTTC,CASSQGPVSSYEQYF
-,TRBV29-1,-,TRBJ2-7,TGCAGCGTTGACAAGGCAGGCTCCCACGAGCAGTACTTC,CSVDKAGSHEQYF
-,TRBV29-1,TRBD2,TRBJ2-1,TGTACTGGGGGACTGGCGGGGGAACTTGAGCAGTTCTTC,CTGGLAGELEQFF
-,TRBV9,-,TRBJ2-3,TGTGCCAGCAGCGTAGTCCAGGGAAGCACAGATACGCAGTATTTT,CASSVVQGSTDTQYF
-,TRBV7-6,TRBD1,TRBJ1-6,TGTGCCAGCAGCTTAGACAGGGGTTCACCCCTCCACTTT,CASSLDRGSPLHF
-,TRBV7-2,TRBD2,TRBJ2-1,TGTGCCAGCAGCTTGTTCGAAGGACTAGCGGGAGTCAATGAGCAGTTCTTC,CASSLFEGLAGVNEQFF
-,TRBV6-5,TRBD1,TRBJ1-6,TGTGCCAGCAGCCCCGGGACAGGCGATAATTCACCCCTCCACTTT,CASSPGTGDNSPLHF
once,TRBV29-1,TRBD2,TRBJ2-7,TGCAGCGTTGGAACGGGAGGTCGGGAGCAGTACTTC,CSVGTGGREQYF
-,TRBV5-1,-,TRBJ1-2,TGCGCCAGCAGCTTACTACAGGGCGGGGAGGGAGGCTACACCTTC,CASSLLQGGEGGYTF
once,TRBV19,-,TRBJ1-5,TGTGCCAGTAGTATTGTCGCGGACAATCAGCCCCAGCATTTT,CASSIVADNQPQHF
few,TRBV4-1,TRBD1,TRBJ1-2,TGCGCCAGCAGCCAAGCGGGAGACAGGGACTACACCTTC,CASSQAGDRDYTF
-,TRBV11-2,TRBD2,TRBJ2-2,TGTGCCAGCACCCCTCCCGGGACTAGCTTCACCGGGGAGCTGTTTTTT,CASTPPGTSFTGELFF
once,TRBV9,-,TRBJ2-7,TGTGCCAGCAGCGTTGGAGAGTCCTACGAGCAGTACTTC,CASSVGESYEQYF
-,TRBV24-1,-,TRBJ1-2,TGTGCCACCAGTGATCCTCACAGGGTTCCTGGCTACACCTTC,CATSDPHRVPGYTF
-,TRBV9,TRBD2,TRBJ2-5,TGTGCCAGCAGCCCCCCGGGACTAGCGGGAGGTTTTATCCAAGAGACCCAGTACTTC,CASSPPGLAGGFIQETQYF
-,TRBV5-4,TRBD1,TRBJ1-2,TGTGCCAGCAGCGGGGGACAGGGGGCGAGAAGGACGGGCGGCTACACCTTC,CASSGGQGARRTGGYTF
-,TRBV6-6,TRBD1,TRBJ1-1,TGTGCCAGCAGTTACTCGCGGACAGGGTGGCCTGAAGCTTTCTTT,CASSYSRTGWPEAFF
-,TRBV24-1,TRBD2,TRBJ2-7,TGTGCCACCAGATCCATCTTTTGCCAGCGGGGTTTCTACGAGCAGTACTTC,CATRSIFCQRGFYEQYF
-,TRBV5-4,TRBD1,TRBJ2-4,TGTGCCAGCAGTGTCCTCCCGGGGACAGTAAACATTCAGTACTTC,CASSVLPGTVNIQYF
once,TRBV7-9,TRBD2,TRBJ2-5,TGTGCCAGCAGCCGCTCGGCGCTAGCGGTCGGGCTAGAGACCCAGTACTTC,CASSRSALAVGLETQYF
few,TRBV6-2/TRBV6-3,TRBD1,TRBJ1-5,TGTGCCAGCAGTACGGACAGGGGCTTAAATCAGCCCCAGCATTTT,CASSTDRGLNQPQHF
-,TRBV27,TRBD2,TRBJ2-2,TGTGCCAGCAGATCCCGCGGGGGGGCCACCGGGGAGCTGTTTTTT,CASRSRGGATGELFF
-,TRBV7-6,-,TRBJ1-5,TGTGCCAGCAGCAAAAATGGAGGGTCAAATCAGCCCCAGCATTTT,CASSKNGGSNQPQHF
-,TRBV9,TRBD2,TRBJ2-2,TGTGCCAGCAGCCTTTACACTAGCGGGAGCGCCGGGGAGCTGTTTTTT,CASSLYTSGSAGELFF
-,TRBV18,-,TRBJ2-3,TGTGCCAGCATTAGGGGCCCACTCACAGATACGCAGTATTTT,CASIRGPLTDTQYF
-,TRBV20-1,TRBD1,TRBJ2-7,TGCAGCGGACAGGGGACCTACGAGCAGTACTTC,CSGQGTYEQYF
few,TRBV7-2,-,TRBJ2-3,TGTGCCAGCAGCTTTGCCCGAGGGCCCACAGATACGCAGTATTTT,CASSFARGPTDTQYF
-,TRBV18,TRBD1,TRBJ1-2,TGTGCCAGCTCACCAATGGGACAGATCGACTATGGCTACACCTTC,CASSPMGQIDYGYTF